A single sample is the source of the 11 T cell receptor beta chains below, sequenced in a study of graft-versus-host responses after intestinal transplantation. Measured with immunoSEQ multiplex PCR; TCRdb has only the in-frame clones, and not every one. Of about 90,000 clones in the sample, roughly nine tenths were seen once. Their antigens are not known. The sample consisted of unstimulated CD4+ T cells sorted from spleen or lymph node cells, taken before transplant. These receptors all stem from a human donor who was the organ donor for an intestinal transplant.

This clone turned up a few times. The chain joins TRBV18 to TRBJ2-3; D is unresolved. This CDR3 is 13 amino acids long. V lost 3 bases to trimming and J lost 6 bases, with 10 bases between them. Germline CDR1 and CDR2: KGHSH and LQKENI. The CDR3 sequence: CASSPNLRDTQYF. The CDR3, as DNA: TGTGCCAGCTCACCCAACCTCAGGGATACGCAGTATTTT.

J is TRBJ1-2 and V is TRBV21-1; the D call of TRBD1 is as the table states it, not checked on the DNA. TRBV21-1 is listed as a pseudogene. CDR3 length: 14 amino acids. CDR3 protein: CASSNPTEDYGYTF. Here the CDR3 DNA reads TGTGCCAGCAGCAACCCGACAGAAGACTATGGCTACACCTTC.

The J gene is TRBJ2-7, the V gene TRBV18; TRBD1 aligns across 7 bases. Trimming at V came to 3 bases and at J to 5 bases, leaving 1 base not matched to a gene. This CDR3 contains 12 residues. Germline assignment: CDR1 KGHSH and CDR2 LQKENI. In DNA, the CDR3 is TGTGCCAGCTCACCGCAGGGGGACGAGCAGTACTTC. Amino acids: CASSPQGDEQYF.

The table lists this clone with a count of one. J is TRBJ1-1 and V is TRBV7-2, with no clear D. V lost 5 bases, J lost 1 base, and 5 bases lay in between. Looked up from germline, CDR1 is SGHTA and CDR2 is FQGNSA. The CDR3 loop spans 12 amino acids. CDR3 DNA sequence: TGTGCCAGCAGCACTAAGAACACTGAAGCTTTCTTT. Its translation is CASSTKNTEAFF.

The gene calls are TRBV9 and TRBJ2-1; 9 positions agree with TRBD1. V was clipped by 4 bases and J by 10 bases; unmatched bases: 15. Germline assignment: CDR1 SGDLS and CDR2 YYNGEE. CDR3 length equals 16 residues. The CDR3 here is CASSPHGQGREIEQFF. In nucleotides, the CDR3 is TGTGCCAGCAGCCCGCACGGACAGGGGCGGGAGATAGAGCAGTTCTTC.

The rearrangement joins TRBV7-9 to TRBJ2-1; the D gene is possibly TRBD2 (5 bases). The CDR3 is 10 residues long. Germline V gene sequence: CDR1 SEHNR, CDR2 FQNEAQ (reference sequence). V lost 7 bases to trimming and J lost 12 bases, with 10 bases between them. CDR3 sequence reads: CASTPRGQFF. CDR3 sequence (DNA): TGTGCCAGCACCCCCCGGGGGCAGTTCTTC.

This clone has just one count. This chain joins TRBV18 and TRBJ2-4; perhaps TRBD1 as D (6 bases). The CDR3 is 15 amino acids. With 3 bases removed from V and 7 bases from J, the gap between germline ends came to 16 bases. Germline CDR1 and CDR2: KGHSH and LQKENI. The CDR3 reads CASSPLDSRTNIQYF. CDR3 DNA sequence: TGTGCCAGCTCACCCCTGGACAGCCGGACTAACATTCAGTACTTC.

V gene TRBV2 combines with J gene TRBJ2-7; 7 bases are shared with TRBD1. V dropped 8 bases and J dropped 2; count of bases not matched to a gene: 9. The germline V gene encodes CDR1 SNHLY and CDR2 FYNNEI. CDR3 size: 14 residues. The CDR3 reads CASQGQYGTYEQYF. The CDR3 DNA follows: TGTGCCAGCCAGGGACAGTATGGGACCTACGAGCAGTACTTC.

The table lists this clone with a count of one. The J gene is TRBJ2-7, the V gene TRBV9; 8 bases match TRBD1. This CDR3 spans 16 amino acids. V shed 4 bases, J shed 3 bases, and the junction held 12 bases outside the gene matches. Germline CDR1 and CDR2: SGDLS and YYNGEE. CDR3 in amino acids: CASSPRIQGAGYEQYF. DNA for the CDR3: TGTGCCAGCAGCCCGAGGATCCAGGGGGCGGGCTACGAGCAGTACTTC. Full variable domain (rest looked up from reference TRBV9 and TRBJ2-7): DSGVTQTPKHLITATGQRVTLRCSPRSGDLSVYWYQQSLDQGLQFLIQYYNGEERAKGNILERFSAQQFPDLHSELNLSSLELGDSALYFCASSPRIQGAGYEQYFGPGTRLTVT.

V and J are TRBV5-1 and TRBJ2-5; the match to TRBD1 covers 9 bases. This CDR3 is 13 amino acids long. The V gene's germline CDR1 is SGHRS and CDR2 YFSETQ. V dropped 4 bases and J dropped 5; count of bases not matched to a gene: 3. CDR3 protein: CASSPGQGETQYF. CDR3 bases: TGCGCCAGCAGCCCTGGACAGGGGGAGACCCAGTACTTC.

V usage is TRBV29-1 and J usage is TRBJ2-3; D is possibly TRBD1 or TRBD2 (6 bases each). Germline V CDR1 and CDR2: SQVTM, ANQGSEA. The CDR3 is made up of 15 amino acids. The germline V and J ends were trimmed by 6 bases and 3 bases, with 19 bases remaining between them. The CDR3 nucleotides are TGCAGCGTGGAACAGGGACTCTGGCGTACAGATACGCAGTATTTT. This sequence encodes CSVEQGLWRTDTQYF.